This entry lists 3 T cell receptor beta chains sequenced from one sample in a study of shared clonotypes between healthy human individuals. The table came from immunoSEQ multiplex PCR; TCRdb's copy has only in-frame clones and leaves some out. This sample has about a million clones, with about 74% found just once. The sequenced material came from memory CD4+ T cells sorted from blood. The subset is: CD45RA-negative fraction. Receptor source: a man aged 18 to 30 in good health.

This clone has a count of ten or more. This chain connects TRBV4-3 to TRBJ1-4, with a tentative D call TRBD1 (6 bases). Trimming cost V 5 bases and J 5 bases, with 15 bases left between them. Germline CDR1 is LGHNA and CDR2 is YSLEER. This CDR3 spans 15 amino acids. CDR3 in amino acids: CASSRQVWGNEKLFF. The DNA for the CDR3 is TGCGCCAGCAGCAGACAGGTTTGGGGCAATGAAAAACTGTTTTTT.

This clone was observed a handful of times. The chain employs TRBV5-5 and TRBJ1-6; 9 nucleotides agree with TRBD1. Germline CDR1 reads SGHKS; CDR2 reads YYEKEE (reference sequence). The J segment lost 6 bases and the V segment lost 4 bases, leaving 5 bases of the junction unmatched. CDR3 length equals 15 residues. The CDR3 coding sequence is TGTGCCAGCAGCCCTGGGACAGGGTCTAATTCACCCCTCCACTTT. Translation: CASSPGTGSNSPLHF.

The V gene is TRBV27, the J gene TRBJ1-2, with 8 bases lining up with TRBD1. There are 15 residues in the CDR3. Germline V gene sequence: CDR1 MNHEY, CDR2 SMNVEV (reference sequence). V was clipped by 0 bases and J by 4 bases; unmatched bases: 4. The CDR3: CASSLSVDRAYGYTF. The CDR3 nucleotides read TGTGCCAGCAGTTTATCTGTGGACAGGGCCTATGGCTACACCTTC.